This T cell receptor beta chain was sequenced for a study of T cell responses to AZD1222 COVID-19 vaccine. Points from the study as a whole: Of spike-specific TCRs, nearly half reportedly target regions left unmutated in variants. Most donors were white British and more were female, and clonal diversity was possibly underestimated. Two doses of AZD1222 preceded a rise in Spike-specific TCR breadth and depth.

Using immunoSEQ multiplex PCR, the repertoire was profiled, and TCRdb retains in-frame clones only, with some absent. The table lists tens of thousands of clones, about nine tenths of them singletons. Only a few counts were recorded for this clone. What it binds is not known. J lost 1 base, V lost 6 bases, and 4 bases had no gene match. Germline-derived CDR1 and CDR2 are SEHNR and FQNEAQ (reference sequence). This CDR3 comprises 14 residues. The J gene is TRBJ2-3, the V gene TRBV7-9; TRBD1 aligns across 7 bases. The sequence came from an adult in good health. Sequencing used peripheral blood, obtained on day 0 of AZD1222 vaccination. CDR3 sequence (DNA): TGTGCCAGCAGGCCCGGGACAGGCACAGATACGCAGTATTTT. It yields the protein CASRPGTGTDTQYF.